Here is one TCR beta chain with its context. The antigen remains unidentified. The germline gives CDR1 SGHRS, CDR2 YFSETQ. V dropped 2 bases and J dropped 5 bases, with 11 bases sitting between them. The CDR3 contains 14 residues. This sample was included in a study of OX40 agonist ivuxolimab in advanced cancers. About the research overall: Three partial responders included one hepatocellular carcinoma patient and two cutaneous melanoma patients.

Data came from immunoSEQ multiplex PCR; TCRdb stores just in-frame clones and leaves some out. This repertoire shows tens of thousands of clones, around 87% found once; its top ten account for over 0.25%. Study results and caveats: In the 0.1 to 3.0 mg/kg range, CD4+ and CD8+ blood T cells had expanded clonally by week 6.

The material was CD4+ or CD8+ T cells sorted from blood, obtained in a trial of the OX40 agonist ivuxolimab. This receptor was obtained from an adult with an advanced solid tumor such as melanoma, head and neck, liver or kidney cancer. The rearrangement joins TRBV5-1 to TRBJ2-1; maybe TRBD1 (6 bases). The CDR3 region has the DNA TGCGCCAGCAGCTTACAACAGGGTAACAATGAGCAGTTCTTC. This gives the protein CASSLQQGNNEQFF.